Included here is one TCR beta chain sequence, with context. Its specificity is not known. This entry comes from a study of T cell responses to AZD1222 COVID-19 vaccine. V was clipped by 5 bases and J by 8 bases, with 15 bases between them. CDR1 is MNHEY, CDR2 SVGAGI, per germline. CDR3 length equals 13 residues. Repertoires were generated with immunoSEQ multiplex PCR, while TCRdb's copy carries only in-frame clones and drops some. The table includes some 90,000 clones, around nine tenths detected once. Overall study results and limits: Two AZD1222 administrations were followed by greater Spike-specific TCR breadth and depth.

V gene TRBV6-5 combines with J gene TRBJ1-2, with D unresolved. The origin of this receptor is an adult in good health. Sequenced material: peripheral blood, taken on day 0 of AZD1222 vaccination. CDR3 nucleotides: TGTGCCAGCAGTCTGGGAGCGGTGGGGGGCTACACCTTC. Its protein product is CASSLGAVGGYTF.